These T cell receptor beta chains were read from a single sample in a study of blood T cell repertoires in COVID-19. Method: immunoSEQ multiplex PCR; TCRdb's copy keeps in-frame clones and lacks some. The sample includes just over 300,000 clones, approximately 83% of them seen just once. Material: PBMCs or T cells enriched from blood (not recorded which). The receptors here all came from a man aged 25 to 45 who had recovered from COVID-19. CDR3s include the opening cysteine and the closing phenylalanine or tryptophan. A D gene is named only where the DNA matches it firmly. The size of a clone is reported for some rows only, either as once, few or many, or as a class for expanded clones.

.	.	TRBV9	TRBJ2-1	CASSEAHNEQFF	TGTGCCAGCAGCGAAGCCCACAATGAGCAGTTCTTC
.	.	TRBV6-5	TRBJ1-5	CASRDTANQPQHF	TGTGCCAGCAGGGACACTGCCAATCAGCCCCAGCATTTT
once	.	TRBV9	TRBJ2-5	CASSVVGGVQETQYF	TGTGCCAGCAGCGTAGTTGGAGGGGTCCAAGAGACCCAGTACTTC
few	.	TRBV3-1/TRBV3-2	TRBJ1-1	CASSLLGIGEAFF	TGTGCCAGCAGCCTACTAGGCATAGGAGAAGCTTTCTTT
.	.	TRBV6-2/TRBV6-3	TRBJ1-2	CASSWTFQTYGYTF	TGTGCCAGCAGTTGGACTTTCCAGACATATGGCTACACCTTC
.	.	TRBV5-1	TRBJ1-2	CASSRAGSGSNYGYTF	TGCGCCAGCAGCCGGGCTGGCAGCGGCTCTAACTATGGCTACACCTTC
.	TRBD1	TRBV9	TRBJ2-7	CASSPGLGTGGDEQYF	TGTGCCAGCAGCCCCGGCCTGGGGACAGGGGGAGACGAGCAGTACTTC
.	TRBD1	TRBV7-6	TRBJ2-1	CASSFRQGYGNEQFF	TGTGCCAGCAGCTTCAGACAGGGTTACGGCAATGAGCAGTTCTTC
.	TRBD1	TRBV11-3	TRBJ1-1	CASSLEVLRGPTEAFF	TGTGCCAGCAGCTTGGAAGTTCTCAGGGGGCCCACTGAAGCTTTCTTT
.	.	TRBV5-6	TRBJ2-5	CASSLGRGRETQYF	TGTGCCAGCAGCTTGGGTAGAGGGAGAGAGACCCAGTACTTC
.	.	TRBV3-1/TRBV3-2	TRBJ1-6	CASSLRQNSPLHF	TGTGCCAGCAGCCTTCGACAGAATTCACCCCTCCACTTT
.	TRBD2	TRBV7-2	TRBJ2-3	CASSPLPAGGPSTQYF	TGTGCCAGCAGCCCGCTCCCGGCGGGGGGGCCAAGCACGCAGTATTTT
.	.	TRBV7-9	TRBJ2-7	CASSQPSYTGLFEQYF	TGTGCCAGCAGCCAACCAAGCTACACCGGACTCTTCGAGCAGTACTTC
once	TRBD2	TRBV7-2	TRBJ2-5	CASSSGLAGGAQYF	TGTGCCAGCAGCTCCGGACTAGCGGGGGGGGCCCAGTACTTC
.	.	TRBV12-3/TRBV12-4	TRBJ1-2	CASSRGNRVTF	TGTGCCAGCAGTAGGGGGAACAGGGTCACCTTC
once	TRBD1	TRBV7-2	TRBJ2-6	CASTPGDRVFLWANVLTF	TGTGCCAGCACCCCAGGGGACAGGGTTTTTCTCTGGGCCAACGTCCTGACTTTC
.	TRBD1	TRBV19	TRBJ2-5	CASSNRGVETQYF	TGTGCCAGTAGCAACAGGGGTGTGGAGACCCAGTACTTC
.	.	TRBV6-6	TRBJ1-5	CASRDSGQYSNQPQHF	TGTGCCAGCAGGGACTCCGGGCAGTATAGCAATCAGCCCCAGCATTTT
.	.	TRBV10-3	TRBJ2-7	CAISVNYEQYF	TGTGCCATCAGTGTTAACTACGAGCAGTACTTC
few	.	TRBV29-1	TRBJ2-2	CSVEGSLNTGELFF	TGCAGCGTTGAGGGCAGCCTTAACACCGGGGAGCTGTTTTTT
once	.	TRBV7-3	TRBJ2-3	CASSREITDTQYF	TGTGCCAGCAGCCGGGAAATCACAGATACGCAGTATTTT
.	TRBD1	TRBV6-5	TRBJ1-2	CASSQTGIYGYTF	TGTGCCAGCAGTCAGACAGGGATCTATGGCTACACCTTC
few	.	TRBV27	TRBJ1-1	CASSLLPGSQTGFF	TGTGCCAGCAGTTTATTGCCCGGGTCACAAACTGGTTTCTTT
.	TRBD1	TRBV19	TRBJ2-2	CASSIEGTANTGELFF	TGTGCCAGTAGTATAGAGGGGACAGCTAACACCGGGGAGCTGTTTTTT
.	.	TRBV27	TRBJ2-1	CASSFARSPSRYGEQFF	TGTGCCAGCAGTTTCGCCAGGTCCCCCTCTCGGTACGGTGAGCAGTTCTTC
.	.	TRBV5-1	TRBJ1-3	CASSNPSGSGNTIYF	TGCGCCAGCAGCAACCCGTCGGGATCTGGAAACACCATATATTTT
.	TRBD2	TRBV9	TRBJ2-3	CASSVGVSGGTDTQYF	TGTGCCAGCAGCGTAGGGGTTAGCGGGGGCACAGATACGCAGTATTTT
.	TRBD1	TRBV7-2	TRBJ1-6	CASSDLTGGHSPLHF	TGTGCCAGCAGCGACTTGACAGGGGGGCACTCACCCCTCCACTTT
once	TRBD1	TRBV5-6	TRBJ1-5	CASSFSGQGDSQPQHF	TGTGCCAGCAGCTTCTCAGGACAGGGGGATAGTCAGCCCCAGCATTTT
.	.	TRBV10-3	TRBJ1-1	CAISADTEAFF	TGTGCCATCAGTGCTGACACTGAAGCTTTCTTT
.	TRBD1	TRBV4-3	TRBJ1-1	CASSRLQGADTEAFF	TGCGCCAGCAGCCGCCTACAGGGGGCGGACACTGAAGCTTTCTTT
.	TRBD2	TRBV2	TRBJ2-3	CASRASGTDTQYF	TGTGCCAGCAGGGCTAGCGGGACAGATACGCAGTATTTT
.	.	TRBV5-4	TRBJ1-2	CASSLAEGPLVTF	TGTGCCAGCAGCTTGGCCGAGGGCCCACTCGTCACCTTC
.	.	TRBV19	TRBJ1-1	CASTFQGSTEAFF	TGTGCCAGTACATTCCAGGGGAGCACTGAAGCTTTCTTT
.	.	TRBV24-1	TRBJ1-1	CASDGKNTEAFF	TGTGCCAGTGACGGGAAGAACACTGAAGCTTTCTTT
once	.	TRBV4-3	TRBJ1-6	CASSQGGGRSNSPLHF	TGCGCCAGCAGCCAGGGGGGAGGACGAAGTAATTCACCCCTCCACTTT
.	TRBD1	TRBV9	TRBJ2-5	CASSEEDRGWWETQYF	TGTGCCAGCAGCGAGGAGGACAGGGGATGGTGGGAGACCCAGTACTTC
.	TRBD1	TRBV11-3	TRBJ1-1	CASSQDRLNTEAFF	TGTGCCAGCAGCCAGGACAGGTTGAACACTGAAGCTTTCTTT
.	TRBD1	TRBV6-6	TRBJ1-2	CASSSDRGRGGYTF	TGTGCCAGCAGCTCCGACAGGGGGCGCGGCGGCTACACCTTC
.	.	TRBV19	TRBJ2-1	CASSIDQASSFNEQFF	TGTGCCAGTAGTATCGATCAGGCCTCATCTTTCAATGAGCAGTTCTTC
once	TRBD1	TRBV19	TRBJ1-1	CASSYRGRGTEAFF	TGTGCCAGTAGTTACAGGGGGCGTGGCACTGAAGCTTTCTTT
.	TRBD2	TRBV5-5	TRBJ2-5	CASSDGTSGGIQETQYF	TGTGCCAGCAGCGATGGGACTAGCGGGGGAATTCAAGAGACCCAGTACTTC
.	TRBD1	TRBV19	TRBJ1-2	CASSIGGQGVYGYTF	TGTGCCAGTAGTATTGGGGGACAGGGGGTCTATGGCTACACCTTC
.	TRBD1	TRBV7-8	TRBJ1-5	CASSPRTGGNQPQHF	TGTGCCAGCAGCCCGAGGACAGGAGGCAATCAGCCCCAGCATTTT
.	.	TRBV9	TRBJ2-7	CASSVAPGIYEQYF	TGTGCCAGCAGCGTAGCCCCAGGGATCTACGAGCAGTACTTC
.	.	TRBV2	TRBJ2-2	CASSELRSPGELFF	TGTGCCAGCAGTGAACTCAGATCCCCCGGGGAGCTGTTTTTT
.	.	TRBV5-1	TRBJ1-1	CASSLPGNEAFF	TGCGCCAGCAGCTTGCCGGGAAATGAAGCTTTCTTT
.	.	TRBV24-1	TRBJ2-5	CATSDLGGAQETQYF	TGTGCCACCAGTGATTTAGGTGGAGCCCAAGAGACCCAGTACTTC
.	TRBD1	TRBV9	TRBJ1-2	CASSPPTGDYGYTF	TGTGCCAGCAGCCCACCGACAGGGGATTACGGCTACACCTTC
.	.	TRBV3-1/TRBV3-2	TRBJ2-5	CASSQVEEAQYF	TGTGCCAGCAGCCAAGTTGAGGAGGCCCAGTACTTC
.	TRBD1	TRBV5-6	TRBJ2-2	CASSSTLNRGNTGELFF	TGTGCCAGCAGCTCGACATTAAACAGGGGGAACACCGGGGAGCTGTTTTTT
.	.	TRBV29-1	TRBJ1-1	CSSQGLNTEAFF	TGCAGCTCGCAGGGCTTGAACACTGAAGCTTTCTTT
few	.	TRBV11-2	TRBJ1-6	CASRYNRWDSGSPLHF	TGTGCCAGCAGATACAACCGGTGGGATTCGGGATCACCCCTCCACTTT
.	.	TRBV9	TRBJ2-3	CASSVYRLEPDTQYF	TGTGCCAGCAGCGTTTACAGACTAGAACCAGATACGCAGTATTTT
.	.	TRBV30	TRBJ1-5	CAWSVLNSNQPQHF	TGTGCCTGGAGTGTACTGAATAGCAATCAGCCCCAGCATTTT
.	.	TRBV19	TRBJ2-1	CASSIDSFNEQFF	TGTGCCAGTAGTATAGACTCCTTCAATGAGCAGTTCTTC
.	TRBD2	TRBV5-1	TRBJ2-5	CASSRGGRETQYF	TGCGCCAGCAGCCGGGGGGGTCGGGAGACCCAGTACTTC